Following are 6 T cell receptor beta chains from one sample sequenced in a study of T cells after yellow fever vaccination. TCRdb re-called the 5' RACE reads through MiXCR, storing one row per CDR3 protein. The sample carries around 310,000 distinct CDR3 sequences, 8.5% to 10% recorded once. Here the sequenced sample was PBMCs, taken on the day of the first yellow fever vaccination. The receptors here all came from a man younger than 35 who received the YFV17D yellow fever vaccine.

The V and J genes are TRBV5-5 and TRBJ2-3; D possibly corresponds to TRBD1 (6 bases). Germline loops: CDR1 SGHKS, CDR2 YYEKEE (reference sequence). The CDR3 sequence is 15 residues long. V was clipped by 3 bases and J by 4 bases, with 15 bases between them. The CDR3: CASSSGVGVADTQYF. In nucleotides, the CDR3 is TGTGCCAGCAGCTCAGGGGTGGGGGTGGCAGATACGCAGTATTTT.

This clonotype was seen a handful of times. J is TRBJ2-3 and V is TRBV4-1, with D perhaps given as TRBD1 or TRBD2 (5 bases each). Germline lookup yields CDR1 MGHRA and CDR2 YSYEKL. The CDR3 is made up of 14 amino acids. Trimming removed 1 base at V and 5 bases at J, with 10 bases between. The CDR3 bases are TGCGCCAGCAGCCAAGCCTCGGGGCGAGATACGCAGTATTTT. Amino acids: CASSQASGRDTQYF.

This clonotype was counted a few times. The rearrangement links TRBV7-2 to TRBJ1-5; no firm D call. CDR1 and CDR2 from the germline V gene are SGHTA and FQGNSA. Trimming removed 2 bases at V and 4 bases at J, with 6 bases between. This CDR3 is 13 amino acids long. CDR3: CASSLNWNQPQHF. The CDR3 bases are TGTGCCAGCAGCTTAAATTGGAATCAGCCCCAGCATTTT.

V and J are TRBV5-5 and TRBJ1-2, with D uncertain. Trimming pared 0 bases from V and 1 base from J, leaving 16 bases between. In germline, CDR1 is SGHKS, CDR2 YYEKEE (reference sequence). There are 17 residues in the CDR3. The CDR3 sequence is CASSLEVEAFLNYGYTF. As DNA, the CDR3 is TGTGCCAGCAGCTTGGAGGTGGAAGCTTTTCTTAACTATGGCTACACCTTC.

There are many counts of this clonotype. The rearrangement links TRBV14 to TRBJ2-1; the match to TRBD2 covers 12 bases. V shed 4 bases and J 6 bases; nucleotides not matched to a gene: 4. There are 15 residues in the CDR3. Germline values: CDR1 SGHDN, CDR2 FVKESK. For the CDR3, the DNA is TGTGCCAGCAGCCCATCTAGCGGGGGGGCCAATGAGCAGTTCTTC. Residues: CASSPSSGGANEQFF.

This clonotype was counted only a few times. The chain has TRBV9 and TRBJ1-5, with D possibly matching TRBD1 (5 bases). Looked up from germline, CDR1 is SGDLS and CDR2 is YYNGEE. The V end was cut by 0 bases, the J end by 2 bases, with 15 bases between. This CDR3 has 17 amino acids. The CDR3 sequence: CASSVEGEWTGNQPQHF. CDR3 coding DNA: TGTGCCAGCAGCGTAGAAGGGGAGTGGACGGGCAATCAGCCCCAGCATTTT.